This T cell receptor (beta chain) was recorded in a study of beta chain features in type 1 diabetes. Across the whole study: In all, more than 90,000,000 sorted cells from all samples were analyzed.

CDR1 and CDR2 from the germline V gene are SGHDN and FVKESK. The J segment lost 9 bases and the V segment lost 6 bases, leaving 8 bases of the junction unmatched. The CDR3 loop spans 15 amino acids. Reverse transcription of all isolated RNA meant that expressed TCRB transcripts were sequenced. It was found that naive, central memory and regulatory T cell samples averaged approximately 3.5 million reads. Here immunoSEQ multiplex PCR was the method, and the copy in TCRdb shows in-frame clones only, minus some. The profile shows fewer than 450,000 clones, 13% of them singletons. Study outcomes and limitations: Insertions at VDJ junctions were less frequent in type 1 diabetes patients. These patients also deleted more nucleotides at the same junctions. Researchers report that Type 1 diabetes patients had moderately but significantly shorter TCRB CDR3s across all four CD4+ subsets.

Of note for this clone: Its specificity is not known.

Sorted CD4+ subsets: naive, central memory, regulatory, stem cell-like memory (CD45RO/CCR7/CD25/CD127/CD95/CD27 panel). The clonotype comes from a young woman with type 1 diabetes. Material: naive CD4+ T cells from blood. The genes are TRBV14 and TRBJ2-1, with 13 bases lining up with TRBD2. The CDR3 loop reads CASRAKGLAGVEQFF. In nucleotides, the CDR3 is TGTGCCAGCAGGGCGAAAGGACTAGCGGGAGTTGAGCAGTTCTTC.